The 24 T cell receptor beta chains given below trace back to one sample, sequenced in a study of blood T cell repertoires in COVID-19. Clones were read by immunoSEQ multiplex PCR, and TCRdb kept only the in-frame ones, dropping some. The table records about 120,000 clones, 82% of them present only once. Source material: peripheral blood. Receptor source: a man in his 70s with active or convalescent COVID-19.

J is TRBJ2-3 and V is TRBV5-1, with TRBD2 identical over 9 bases. With V trimmed by 4 bases and J by 7 bases, 10 bases remained unmatched. Germline V lookup: CDR1 SGHRS, CDR2 YFSETQ. CDR3 length: 15 amino acids. CDR3 in amino acids: CASSPEAGGPYTQYF. The CDR3 nucleotides are TGCGCCAGCAGCCCGGAGGCGGGGGGGCCGTATACGCAGTATTTT.

This chain uses TRBV2 with TRBJ1-5; D perhaps matches TRBD1 (6 bases). Germline loops: CDR1 SNHLY, CDR2 FYNNEI. There are 17 residues in the CDR3. Deletions cut 4 bases from V and 2 bases from J, with 18 bases between. In nucleotides, the CDR3 is TGTGCCAGCAGTGTTCAGGGGATCGGTGGAGGCAATCAGCCCCAGCATTTT. Amino acid sequence: CASSVQGIGGGNQPQHF. Supplemented by reference TRBV2 and TRBJ1-5, the full variable domain reads EPEVTQTPSHQVTQMGQEVILRCVPISNHLYFYWYRQILGQKVEFLVSFYNNEISEKSEIFDDQFSVERPDGSNFTLKIRSTKLEDSAMYFCASSVQGIGGGNQPQHFGDGTRLSIL.

A single count supports this clone. This sequence joins TRBV3-1 (or the pseudogene TRBV3-2) and TRBJ1-6; TRBD1 is a possible D gene (6 bases). The germline V and J ends were trimmed by 4 bases and 0 bases, with 13 bases remaining between them. This CDR3 region has 17 residues. The V gene's germline CDR1 is LGHDT and CDR2 YNNKEL (reference sequence). CDR3: CASSPTRGNSYNSPLHF. The CDR3 nucleotides read TGTGCCAGCAGCCCAACCAGGGGTAACTCCTATAATTCACCCCTCCACTTT.

The chain joins TRBV2 to TRBJ2-1; 13 bases are a match to TRBD2. This CDR3 is built from 16 residues. V lost 6 bases, J lost 4 bases, and 6 bases stayed unmatched. From germline, CDR1 is SNHLY and CDR2 FYNNEI. The CDR3 reads CASRRRTSGGYNEQFF. The CDR3 bases are TGTGCCAGCAGGCGACGGACTAGCGGGGGTTACAATGAGCAGTTCTTC.

The J gene is TRBJ1-2, the V gene TRBV5-1; 9 nucleotides agree with TRBD1. Unmatched junction bases numbered 8, after V lost 4 bases and J lost 7 bases. In germline, CDR1 is SGHRS, CDR2 YFSETQ. The CDR3 is made up of 14 amino acids. CDR3 loop: CASSIGQGLFGYTF. The CDR3 DNA sequence: TGCGCCAGCAGCATAGGACAGGGGTTGTTTGGCTACACCTTC.

The chain is built from TRBV30 and TRBJ1-3, with D uncertain. V was shortened by 2 bases and J by 2 bases, with 13 bases between the two germline ends. CDR1 and CDR2 from the germline V gene are GTSNPN and SVGIG (reference sequence). This CDR3 region has 15 residues. The CDR3: CAWSPHSITGNTIYF. The CDR3 nucleotides read TGTGCCTGGAGTCCCCACTCGATAACTGGAAACACCATATATTTT.

This chain uses TRBV7-9 with TRBJ2-6, with 7 bases matching TRBD1. Germline CDR1 SEHNR, CDR2 FQNEAQ (reference sequence). The CDR3 covers 17 residues. The V gene end was trimmed by 0 bases and the J gene end by 3 bases; junction bases not matched to a gene: 5. For the CDR3, the DNA is TGTGCCAGCAGCTTAGCCCAGGGGGTTCTTGGGGCCAACGTCCTGACTTTC. Its protein product is CASSLAQGVLGANVLTF.

V is TRBV29-1 and J is TRBJ2-7, with 8 bases identical to TRBD1. CDR3 length equals 13 residues. V lost 6 bases and J lost 0; bases outside the gene matches: 4. Germline CDR1 reads SQVTM; CDR2 reads ANQGSEA. CDR3 coding DNA: TGCAGCGTCTCGGACAGGGCCTCCTACGAGCAGTACTTC. It translates to CSVSDRASYEQYF.

This clone appeared once. The rearrangement uses TRBV6-5 and TRBJ1-4, with 9 bases matching TRBD1. Germline CDR1 MNHEY, CDR2 SVGAGI. There are 12 residues in the CDR3. Trimming removed 6 bases from V and 10 bases from J; junction bases left unmatched: 3. In DNA, the CDR3 is TGTGCCAGCAGAACAGGGGGCGGAAAACTGTTTTTT. Protein product: CASRTGGGKLFF.

The chain recombines TRBV9 with TRBJ1-3; no clear D. This CDR3 has 16 residues. V dropped 3 bases and J dropped 0 bases, with 13 bases sitting between them. Germline V CDR1 and CDR2: SGDLS, YYNGEE. The CDR3 here is CASSESGGSSGNTIYF. CDR3 nucleotide sequence: TGTGCCAGCAGCGAGTCCGGCGGGAGCTCTGGAAACACCATATATTTT.

The chain combines TRBV24-1 with TRBJ2-3; maybe TRBD2 (6 bases). Germline V gene lookup returns CDR1 KGHDR and CDR2 SFDVKD. The CDR3 sequence is 15 residues long. V shed 12 bases and J shed 2 bases, with 20 bases lying between them. CDR3 region: CAGAGTPVLTDTQYF. The CDR3 nucleotides are TGTGCCGGCGCGGGGACCCCCGTCCTCACAGATACGCAGTATTTT.

In this sample, this clone turned up once. This chain joins TRBV10-3 and TRBJ2-6, with a possible D match to TRBD1 (5 bases). This CDR3 has 16 residues. CDR1 and CDR2 from the germline V gene are ENHRY and SYGVKD. The V end lost 1 base, the J end lost 0 bases, and 7 bases lay between the germline ends. This CDR3 reads CAISEWGSSGANVLTF. The CDR3 DNA reads TGTGCCATCAGTGAGTGGGGCAGCTCTGGGGCCAACGTCCTGACTTTC.

This clone was seen a few times. V is TRBV25-1 and J is TRBJ1-2, with D possibly TRBD1 on 5 matching bases. The V and J ends lost 3 bases and 8 bases respectively, with 10 bases between them. Germline CDR1 reads MGHDK; CDR2 reads SYGVNS. The CDR3 runs to 12 residues. CDR3 nucleotides: TGTGCCAGCAGTGAGGCAGGGCTAGGCTACACCTTC. Translating it yields CASSEAGLGYTF.

V gene TRBV28 combines with J gene TRBJ1-3; D unclear. The germline gives CDR1 MDHEN, CDR2 SYDVKM. This CDR3 comprises 13 residues. V dropped 7 bases and J dropped 4 bases, with 11 bases sitting between them. The CDR3 nucleotides read TGTGCCAGCACTGGCCTCAAGGGAAACACCATATATTTT. It encodes CASTGLKGNTIYF.

This chain connects TRBV3-1 (or the pseudogene TRBV3-2) to TRBJ1-5; 10 positions match TRBD1. V shed 3 bases and J 5 bases; nucleotides not matched to a gene: 4. The germline V gene encodes CDR1 LGHDT and CDR2 YNNKEL (reference sequence). CDR3 length: 15 amino acids. The chain's CDR3 is CASSQGQGHHQPQHF. The CDR3, as DNA: TGTGCCAGCAGCCAGGGACAGGGGCATCATCAGCCCCAGCATTTT.

CDR3 residues: CASSYRTGSSNQPQHF. The DNA of the CDR3 is TGTGCCAGCAGCTACCGTACAGGATCTAGCAATCAGCCCCAGCATTTT. The chain links TRBV5-6 to TRBJ1-5; D perhaps matches TRBD1 (5 bases). Trimming pared 3 bases from V and 0 bases from J, leaving 13 bases between. CDR1 SGHDT and CDR2 YYEEEE come from the germline V gene. This CDR3 is 16 amino acids long.

The genes are TRBV19 and TRBJ1-2; 11 positions match TRBD1. The CDR3 loop spans 17 amino acids. CDR1 is LNHDA and CDR2 is SQIVND in the germline V gene (reference sequence). Trimming cost V 0 bases and J 5 bases; bases outside gene matches: 8. The CDR3 protein is CASSIDGGQGVPYGYTF. CDR3 nucleotides: TGTGCCAGTAGTATAGACGGGGGACAGGGGGTCCCATATGGCTACACCTTC.

A single count supports this clone. The genes are TRBV5-6 and TRBJ2-3; TRBD2 might be the D (5 bases). This CDR3 comprises 15 residues. The germline V gene has CDR1 SGHDT and CDR2 YYEEEE. The ends were cut back, 3 bases at V and 2 bases at J, with 13 bases in the middle. The CDR3 DNA is TGTGCCAGCAGCTCCGGACTGGGTCACACAGATACGCAGTATTTT. This sequence encodes CASSSGLGHTDTQYF.

J is TRBJ1-1 and V is TRBV6-4; TRBD1 is a possible D gene (6 bases). Germline CDR1 MRHNA, CDR2 SNTAGT. The CDR3 runs to 14 residues. V gave up 6 bases and J gave up 4 bases, with 15 bases separating them. CDR3 sequence (DNA): TGTGCCAGCAGCGAGCAGGGGCTAGGCACTGAAGCTTTCTTT. It translates to CASSEQGLGTEAFF.

The rearrangement links TRBV7-3 to TRBJ2-2; D is unresolved. The CDR3 runs 15 residues. Germline V CDR1 and CDR2: SGHTA, FQGTGA. V was cut by 5 bases and J by 0 bases, with 10 bases left in between. CDR3 sequence reads: CASSPSLTNTGELFF. CDR3 nucleotide sequence: TGTGCCAGCAGCCCTTCACTTACGAACACCGGGGAGCTGTTTTTT.

The chain joins TRBV10-2 to TRBJ1-1, with 7 nucleotides matching TRBD1. With V trimmed by 2 bases and J by 5 bases, 5 bases remained unmatched. The CDR3 sequence is 14 residues long. CDR1 is WSHSY, CDR2 SAAADI, per germline. CDR3: CASSENLQGTEAFF. CDR3 DNA: TGCGCCAGCAGTGAGAATCTACAGGGGACTGAAGCTTTCTTT.

J is TRBJ1-2 and V is TRBV4-1; tentative D call: TRBD1 (5 bases). There are 13 residues in the CDR3. Germline CDR1 is MGHRA and CDR2 is YSYEKL. With 3 bases removed from V and 8 bases from J, the gap between germline ends came to 13 bases. For the CDR3, the DNA is TGCGCCAGCAGCCAGCGGGGCATGGGAGGCTACACCTTC. As protein: CASSQRGMGGYTF.

The rearrangement joins TRBV7-9 to TRBJ1-4; D remains ambiguous. V was trimmed by 2 bases and J by 7 bases, leaving 20 bases between them. Germline V gene lookup returns CDR1 SEHNR and CDR2 FQNEAQ (reference sequence). The CDR3 totals 17 residues. The CDR3 reads CASSLLATSGAREKLFF. For the CDR3, the DNA is TGTGCCAGCAGCTTATTAGCGACGAGCGGAGCTCGTGAAAAACTGTTTTTT. Full variable domain (outside the CDR3, taken from reference TRBV7-9 and TRBJ1-4): DTGVSQNPRHKITKRGQNVTFRCDPISEHNRLYWYRQTLGQGPEFLTYFQNEAQLEKSRLLSDRFSAERPKGSFSTLEIQRTEQGDSAMYLCASSLLATSGAREKLFFGSGTQLSVL.

The chain's CDR3 is CATSRGGINTEAFF. CDR3 nucleotides: TGTGCCACCAGCAGAGGAGGTATCAACACTGAAGCTTTCTTT. V usage is TRBV15 and J usage is TRBJ1-1; D not resolved. The CDR3 consists of 14 residues. The V gene lost 1 base and the J gene lost 2 bases, with 8 bases spanning the gap. In germline, CDR1 is LNHNV, CDR2 YYDKDF (reference sequence).